Each of the 19 T cell receptor beta chains below was sequenced from the same sample in a study of shared clonotypes between healthy human individuals. Libraries were prepared by immunoSEQ multiplex PCR; TCRdb keeps only in-frame clonotypes and omits some of them. This repertoire shows some 300,000 clones, 70% to 75% found once; its top ten account for over 9.5%. Sequencing input: memory CD4+ T cells sorted from blood. This sample's subset: CD45RA-negative fraction. The origin of the receptors is a man younger than 40 in good health.

This clone was seen ten or more times. The chain combines TRBV20-1 with TRBJ2-1; D is unclear. This CDR3 has 11 residues. The V gene's germline CDR1 is DFQATT and CDR2 SNEGSKA (reference sequence). The V gene lost 5 bases and the J gene lost 8 bases, with 10 bases spanning the gap. Here the CDR3 reads CSASRMDEQFF. For the CDR3, the DNA is TGCAGTGCTTCTAGGATGGATGAGCAGTTCTTC.

The chain has TRBV4-3 and TRBJ1-5, with TRBD1 as a possible D gene (6 bases). Per germline, CDR1 LGHNA and CDR2 YSLEER. The V end lost 0 bases, the J end lost 6 bases, and 12 bases lay between the germline ends. The CDR3 runs to 15 residues. The CDR3 sequence: CASSQESGVSQPQHF. The DNA of the CDR3 is TGCGCCAGCAGCCAAGAATCAGGGGTGAGTCAGCCCCAGCATTTT.

V usage is TRBV2 and J usage is TRBJ2-5; D is possibly TRBD1 (5 bases). The CDR3 spans 15 residues. V was pared by 4 bases and J by 5 bases, with 17 bases between. The germline V gene encodes CDR1 SNHLY and CDR2 FYNNEI. DNA of the CDR3: TGTGCCAGCAGTGCCGAGGCAGGGTCCGTGGAGACCCAGTACTTC. Translation gives CASSAEAGSVETQYF.

This clone is labeled as medium-sized. The rearrangement uses TRBV5-1 and TRBJ2-3; the D is unclear. This CDR3 has 14 residues. Trimming cost V 1 base and J 1 base, with 7 bases left between them. CDR1 SGHRS and CDR2 YFSETQ come from the germline V gene. The CDR3 spells CASSLFAGTDTQYF. CDR3 in DNA: TGCGCCAGCAGCTTGTTTGCGGGCACAGATACGCAGTATTTT.

The genes are TRBV11-2 and TRBJ2-4; D gene ambiguous. Germline CDR1 and CDR2: SGHAT and FQNNGV. V shed 3 bases and J shed 8 bases, with 5 bases lying between them. The CDR3 totals 11 residues. The CDR3 loop is CASSFKDIQYF. CDR3 nucleotide sequence: TGTGCCAGCAGCTTTAAGGACATTCAGTACTTC.

Only a few counts were recorded for this clone. The chain recombines TRBV28 with TRBJ1-5; no reliable D call. Trimming removed 7 bases at V and 5 bases at J, with 15 bases between. CDR3 size: 14 residues. Per germline, CDR1 MDHEN and CDR2 SYDVKM. The CDR3: CASTRSGLDQPQHF. The CDR3 DNA reads TGTGCCAGCACCAGGTCGGGCCTAGATCAGCCCCAGCATTTT. The entire variable domain, with the rest obtained from reference TRBV28 and TRBJ1-5, is as follows: DVKVTQSSRYLVKRTGEKVFLECVQDMDHENMFWYRQDPGLGLRLIYFSYDVKMKEKGDIPEGYSVSREKKERFSLILESASTNQTSMYLCASTRSGLDQPQHFGDGTRLSIL.

The gene calls are TRBV25-1 and TRBJ1-4; TRBD1 aligns across 10 bases. The CDR3 spans 18 residues. CDR1 is MGHDK, CDR2 SYGVNS, per germline. V lost 4 bases and J lost 0; bases outside the gene matches: 8. The CDR3 DNA is TGTGCCAGCAGTGCCAGGACAGGGGGAGGAACAACTAATGAAAAACTGTTTTTT. The encoded protein is CASSARTGGGTTNEKLFF.

The gene calls are TRBV25-1 and TRBJ1-5; TRBD1 aligns across 9 bases. Trimming took 2 bases from V and 7 from J; bases not matched to a gene: 6. Germline values: CDR1 MGHDK, CDR2 SYGVNS. CDR3 length: 15 amino acids. The CDR3 spells CASSEGGTGRQPQHF. The CDR3 nucleotides read TGTGCCAGCAGTGAAGGCGGGACAGGGCGCCAGCCCCAGCATTTT.

This clone has only one observation. The gene calls are TRBV19 and TRBJ2-3; D gene uncertain. The CDR3 is 11 residues long. CDR1 and CDR2 from the germline V gene are LNHDA and SQIVND (reference sequence). The V and J ends lost 5 bases and 8 bases respectively, with 8 bases between them. CDR3 protein: CASSPGFTQYF. For the CDR3, the DNA is TGTGCCAGTAGTCCTGGTTTTACGCAGTATTTT.

This clone was recorded a few times. This chain joins TRBV27 and TRBJ2-2; D uncertain. This CDR3 has 13 residues. Germline V lookup: CDR1 MNHEY, CDR2 SMNVEV (reference sequence). Trimming shortened V by 5 bases and J by 1 base, and 5 bases separated the two germline ends. CDR3 bases: TGTGCCAGCAGTCCATGGAACACCGGGGAGCTGTTTTTT. The encoded protein is CASSPWNTGELFF.

This chain connects TRBV7-9 to TRBJ2-7, with 8 bases matching TRBD2. CDR3 length equals 18 residues. The germline V gene has CDR1 SEHNR and CDR2 FQNEAQ (reference sequence). Trimming removed 5 bases from V and 3 bases from J; junction bases left unmatched: 18. The CDR3 sequence is CASSPRVGGRISYYEQYF. CDR3 sequence (DNA): TGTGCCAGCAGCCCGAGGGTGGGCGGGAGGATCTCCTACTACGAGCAGTACTTC.

The chain carries TRBV7-3 and TRBJ1-1; weak D call: TRBD1 (6 bases). This CDR3 spans 15 amino acids. Trimming removed 3 bases at V and 2 bases at J, with 13 bases between. Germline V lookup: CDR1 SGHTA, CDR2 FQGTGA. CDR3 coding DNA: TGTGCCAGCAGCTTTTCGGGGGGCCTCAACACTGAAGCTTTCTTT. As protein: CASSFSGGLNTEAFF.

This chain uses TRBV2 with TRBJ2-1, with 7 bases identical to TRBD1. Germline V gene lookup returns CDR1 SNHLY and CDR2 FYNNEI. V lost 6 bases to trimming and J lost 12 bases; unmatched junction nucleotides: 8. This CDR3 contains 12 residues. CDR3 nucleotide sequence: TGTGCCAGCAGCATTACAGGGGATCGGCAGTTCTTC. It encodes CASSITGDRQFF.

Comment on this clone: One end of the junction fails to match germline, which may point to a read error. The CDR3 DNA reads as TGCAGCGTTGAAGATATTTGGAGCAGGGGCACGGATACGCAGTATTTT. Its translation is CSVEDIWSRGTDTQYF. The rearrangement uses TRBV29-1 and TRBJ2-3, with D possibly being TRBD1 (6 bases). From germline, CDR1 is SQVTM and CDR2 ANQGSEA. The CDR3 extends over 16 amino acids.

For the CDR3, the DNA is TGTGCCAGCAGCCCCGAGGGCGGTCTCTCCTCTGGAAACACCATATATTTT. Translated, it gives CASSPEGGLSSGNTIYF. The rearrangement links TRBV7-8 to TRBJ1-3; D call uncertain. The CDR3 spans 17 residues. The germline V gene encodes CDR1 SGHVS and CDR2 FQNEAQ. Trimming left V 5 bases short and J 0 bases short, with 17 bases between.

The J gene is TRBJ2-1, the V gene TRBV5-1; D is possibly TRBD2 (6 bases). Germline V gene data show CDR1 as SGHRS and CDR2 as YFSETQ. V gave up 6 bases and J gave up 6 bases, with 19 bases separating them. This CDR3 has 15 amino acids. CDR3 residues: CASTIASTRSNEQFF. CDR3 in DNA: TGCGCCAGCACCATTGCCTCGACTAGAAGCAATGAGCAGTTCTTC.

This chain links TRBV2 with TRBJ2-7; the match to TRBD2 covers 8 bases. V shed 6 bases, J shed 2 bases, and the junction held 6 bases outside the gene matches. CDR1 is SNHLY, CDR2 FYNNEI, per germline. There are 14 residues in the CDR3. CDR3 coding DNA: TGTGCCAGCAGAGGCGGGAGGATGGCCTACGAGCAGTACTTC. Protein sequence: CASRGGRMAYEQYF.

The chain couples TRBV28 to TRBJ2-7, with 8 bases lining up with TRBD1. V lost 6 bases, J lost 4 bases, and 5 bases stayed unmatched. Germline CDR1 is MDHEN and CDR2 is SYDVKM. CDR3 length equals 13 residues. The CDR3 bases are TGTGCCAGCAGGGACAGGGTCGGGTACGAGCAGTACTTC. This translates into CASRDRVGYEQYF.

This chain links TRBV11-2 with TRBJ1-4; possible D gene TRBD1, 5 bases. The ends were cut back, 5 bases at V and 7 bases at J, with 23 bases in the middle. Germline values: CDR1 SGHAT, CDR2 FQNNGV. The CDR3 consists of 17 residues. CDR3 nucleotide sequence: TGTGCCAGCAGCCTTCAGGGCGGGACGGGTATCGTTGAAAAACTGTTTTTT. Translating gives CASSLQGGTGIVEKLFF.